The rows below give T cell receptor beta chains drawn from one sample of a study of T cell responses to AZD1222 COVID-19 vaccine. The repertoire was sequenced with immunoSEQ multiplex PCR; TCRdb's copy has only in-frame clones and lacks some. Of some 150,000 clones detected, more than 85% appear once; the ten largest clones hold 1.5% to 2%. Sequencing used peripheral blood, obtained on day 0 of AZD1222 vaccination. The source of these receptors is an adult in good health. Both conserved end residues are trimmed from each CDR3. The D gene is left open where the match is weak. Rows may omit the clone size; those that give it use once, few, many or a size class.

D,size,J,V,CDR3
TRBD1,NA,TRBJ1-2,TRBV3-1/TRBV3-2,ASSQIHAGTGPNYGYT
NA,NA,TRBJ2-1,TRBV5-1,ASSLRQNNEQF
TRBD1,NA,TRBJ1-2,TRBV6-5,ASTMGQLGGYT
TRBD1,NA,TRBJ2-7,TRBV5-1,ASSYRGDSYEQY
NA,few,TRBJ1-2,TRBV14,ASSQAGGAYGYT
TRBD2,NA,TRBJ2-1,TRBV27,ASSLKRDMGNEQF
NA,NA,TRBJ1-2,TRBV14,ASSLETGIYGYT
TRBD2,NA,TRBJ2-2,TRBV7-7,ASEAGGRGTGELF
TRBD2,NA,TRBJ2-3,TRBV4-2,ASSQDPLAGGADTQY
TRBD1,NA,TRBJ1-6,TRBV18,ASSRGTGESPLH
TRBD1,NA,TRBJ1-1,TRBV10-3,AISVTGTGTEAF
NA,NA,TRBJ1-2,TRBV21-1,ASSPPGQGFYGYT
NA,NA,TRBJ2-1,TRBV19,ASSTEGFASSVEQF
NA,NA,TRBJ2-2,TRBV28,ASSSSRVGELF
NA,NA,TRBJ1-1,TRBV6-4,ASSIDGGLDTEAF
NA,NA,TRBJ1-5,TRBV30,AWSESGKQPQH
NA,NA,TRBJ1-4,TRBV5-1,ASSLGQKFEKLF
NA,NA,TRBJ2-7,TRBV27,ASSLYNEQY
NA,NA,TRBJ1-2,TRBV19,ASHRRDGYT
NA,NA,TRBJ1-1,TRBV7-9,ASSLGMGRQFHTEAF
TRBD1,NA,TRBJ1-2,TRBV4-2,ASSQEQGTHYGYT
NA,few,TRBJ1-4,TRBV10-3,AISESAGGGEKLF
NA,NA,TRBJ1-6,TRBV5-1,ASSEGRNSPLH
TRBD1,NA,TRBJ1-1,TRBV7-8,ASSSFAGTGNTEAF